Each of the 28 T cell receptor beta chains below was sequenced from the same sample in a study of T cell responses to AZD1222 COVID-19 vaccine. TCRdb's copy holds only in-frame clones and misses some; the assay was immunoSEQ multiplex PCR. This sample has tens of thousands of clones; 70% to 90% occur once, and the top ten carry approximately 10%. The sequencing here drew on peripheral blood, taken on day 0 of AZD1222 vaccination. These receptors all come from an adult in good health.

The chain recombines TRBV12-5 with TRBJ2-3, with 7 bases fitting TRBD1. Germline V gene lookup returns CDR1 LGHNT and CDR2 FRNRAP. The V and J ends lost 1 base and 5 bases, in that order; junction bases with no gene match: 9. This CDR3 is 16 amino acids long. CDR3 DNA: TGTGCTAGTGGTTTGGCTCCTCCGGGACAGAAAGATACGCAGTATTTT. Residues: CASGLAPPGQKDTQYF. The variable domain in full, with the rest retrieved from reference TRBV12-5 and TRBJ2-3, is DARVTQTPRHKVTEMGQEVTMRCQPILGHNTVFWYRQTMMQGLELLAYFRNRAPLDDSGMPKDRFSAEMPDATLATLKIQPSEPRDSAVYFCASGLAPPGQKDTQYFGPGTRLTVL.

This chain links TRBV24-1 with TRBJ2-1; D may be TRBD2 (5 bases). CDR3 length equals 16 residues. Trimming cost V 3 bases and J 0 bases, with 11 bases left between them. Per germline, CDR1 KGHDR and CDR2 SFDVKD. CDR3 in DNA: TGTGCCACCAGTGATAGGACTGGCCTCTCCTACAATGAGCAGTTCTTC. Translation gives CATSDRTGLSYNEQFF.

V is TRBV11-3 and J is TRBJ1-1, with a tentative D call TRBD1 (5 bases). This CDR3 has 12 residues. CDR1 and CDR2 from the germline V gene are SGHNT and YENEEA. V shed 3 bases and J shed 9 bases, with 11 bases lying between them. The CDR3 sequence is CASSLTGGQAFF. The CDR3 DNA reads as TGTGCCAGCAGCTTGACGGGGGGACAAGCTTTCTTT.

The chain is built from TRBV5-4 and TRBJ2-7, with a weak D call TRBD2 (5 bases). Trimming took off 4 bases at V and 3 bases at J, with 17 bases between the two ends. The CDR3 loop spans 15 amino acids. Germline CDR1 is SGHNT and CDR2 is YYREEE (reference sequence). Here the CDR3 reads CASSGAVSGGYEQYF. The DNA of the CDR3 is TGTGCCAGCAGCGGAGCGGTCTCTGGAGGCTACGAGCAGTACTTC.

The chain uses TRBV7-6 and TRBJ2-1; 11 positions match TRBD2. V lost 3 bases, J lost 4 bases, and 14 bases stayed unmatched. CDR3 length equals 19 residues. Per germline, CDR1 SGHVS and CDR2 FNYEAQ. DNA of the CDR3: TGTGCCAGCAGCTTTGGGAGGGCTAGCGGGGGGCTGACATACAATGAGCAGTTCTTC. Translation: CASSFGRASGGLTYNEQFF.

The V and J genes are TRBV6-5 and TRBJ1-2; D possibly corresponds to TRBD1 (5 bases). V was trimmed by 5 bases and J by 3 bases, leaving 13 bases between them. Germline V CDR1 and CDR2: MNHEY, SVGAGI. This CDR3 has 14 amino acids. CDR3 region: CASSRGEGYYGYTF. CDR3 DNA: TGTGCCAGCAGTCGAGGGGAAGGGTACTATGGCTACACCTTC.

The chain has TRBV3-1 (or the pseudogene TRBV3-2) and TRBJ1-1; D remains unclear. The ends were cut back, 1 base at V and 4 bases at J, with 4 bases in the middle. CDR1 LGHDT and CDR2 YNNKEL come from the germline V gene (reference sequence). The CDR3 consists of 12 residues. The CDR3 DNA reads as TGTGCCAGCAGCCAAGCTCCCACTGAAGCTTTCTTT. It encodes CASSQAPTEAFF.

The V call is TRBV4-1, the J call TRBJ1-2; D remains ambiguous. The CDR3 is 12 residues long. V was shortened by 7 bases and J by 8 bases, with 14 bases between the two germline ends. Germline CDR1 reads MGHRA; CDR2 reads YSYEKL. The CDR3 DNA follows: TGCGCCAGCACCGGTCCAGGTACGGGCTACACCTTC. Its translation: CASTGPGTGYTF.

The rearrangement links TRBV5-4 to TRBJ2-7; the D gene could be TRBD1 or TRBD2 (5 bases each). The germline V and J ends were trimmed by 3 bases and 0 bases, with 10 bases remaining between them. CDR1 and CDR2 (germline): SGHNT, YYREEE (reference sequence). The CDR3 covers 14 residues. This chain's CDR3 is CASSSGRDSYEQYF. DNA of the CDR3: TGTGCCAGCAGCTCGGGACGCGACTCCTACGAGCAGTACTTC.

This rearrangement joins TRBV7-3 to TRBJ1-1; the D is unclear. Between the trimmed V and J ends, which lost 5 bases and 1 base, there was a span of 11 bases. Germline V CDR1 and CDR2: SGHTA, FQGTGA. CDR3 length: 14 residues. The CDR3 loop is CASSLYPANTEAFF. In DNA form, the CDR3 reads TGTGCCAGCAGCCTCTATCCAGCGAACACTGAAGCTTTCTTT.

The V gene is TRBV7-9, the J gene TRBJ2-2; TRBD2 matches at 8 bases. The V gene's germline CDR1 is SEHNR and CDR2 FQNEAQ (reference sequence). This CDR3 has 15 residues. Unmatched junction bases numbered 6, after V lost 5 bases and J lost 4 bases. CDR3 DNA: TGTGCCAGCAGCCGGCAGCGGGGGCCCACCGGGGAGCTGTTTTTT. Translated, it gives CASSRQRGPTGELFF.

The chain uses TRBV5-1 and TRBJ1-1, with D maybe TRBD1 (6 bases). The V end was cut by 4 bases, the J end by 2 bases, with 12 bases between. The CDR3 is 14 amino acids. Germline V gene sequence: CDR1 SGHRS, CDR2 YFSETQ. CDR3 DNA: TGCGCCAGCAGCCTACAGGGTTCCAACACTGAAGCTTTCTTT. This encodes CASSLQGSNTEAFF.

The chain is built from TRBV5-6 and TRBJ2-7, with D maybe TRBD1 (6 bases). Germline CDR1 and CDR2: SGHDT and YYEEEE. This CDR3 is built from 15 residues. Between the trimmed V and J ends, which lost 4 bases and 0 bases, there was a span of 14 bases. The CDR3 DNA sequence: TGTGCCAGCAGCACGGGACACCCTCCCTCCTACGAGCAGTACGTC. Protein product: CASSTGHPPSYEQYV.

The chain employs TRBV2 and TRBJ1-1; 9 bases agree with TRBD1. Germline CDR1 reads SNHLY; CDR2 reads FYNNEI. Germline trimming cut 5 bases from V and 5 bases from J; bases unmatched to any gene: 9. The CDR3 length is 15 residues. The CDR3 DNA sequence: TGTGCCAGCAGTTTTGGGGGGACAGGGAGAACTGAAGCTTTCTTT. Translating gives CASSFGGTGRTEAFF.

A few counts support this clone. This chain connects TRBV4-1 to TRBJ1-5, with D tentatively TRBD1 (6 bases). The V end lost 0 bases, the J end lost 15 bases, and 18 bases lay between the germline ends. CDR3 size: 14 residues. Germline CDR1 is MGHRA and CDR2 is YSYEKL. The CDR3 sequence: CASSQESQGLIRHF. The CDR3 bases are TGCGCCAGCAGCCAAGAGAGTCAGGGGCTAATAAGGCATTTT.

The chain combines TRBV12-3 or TRBV12-4 with TRBJ2-5; D not resolved. This CDR3 contains 13 residues. V dropped 3 bases and J dropped 4 bases, with 9 bases sitting between them. The CDR3 region has the DNA TGTGCCAGCAGTTTTCTCGAGGCAGAGACCCAGTACTTC. Protein: CASSFLEAETQYF.

This rearrangement joins TRBV28 to TRBJ1-5; weak D call: TRBD1 (6 bases). Per the germline V gene, CDR1 is MDHEN and CDR2 is SYDVKM. V was trimmed by 5 bases and J by 8 bases, leaving 19 bases between them. The CDR3 has 15 amino acids. The CDR3, as DNA: TGTGCCAGCAGTCGGAATTACAGGGTATATGAGCCCCAGCATTTT. It is translated as CASSRNYRVYEPQHF. Together with reference TRBV28 and TRBJ1-5, the CDR3 gives the full variable domain: DVKVTQSSRYLVKRTGEKVFLECVQDMDHENMFWYRQDPGLGLRLIYFSYDVKMKEKGDIPEGYSVSREKKERFSLILESASTNQTSMYLCASSRNYRVYEPQHFGDGTRLSIL.

This clone has only a few counts. J is TRBJ1-6 and V is TRBV6-6; D is unresolved. Looked up from germline, CDR1 is MNHNY and CDR2 is SVGAGI (reference sequence). CDR3 length: 14 residues. V was clipped by 0 bases and J by 13 bases, with 13 bases between them. In nucleotides, the CDR3 is TGTGCCAGCAGTTACTCCACGGAGGATGGGCCCCTCCACTTT. Amino acid sequence: CASSYSTEDGPLHF.

The chain has TRBV28 and TRBJ2-5; D not certain. Germline V lookup: CDR1 MDHEN, CDR2 SYDVKM. Deletions cut 7 bases from V and 2 bases from J, with 11 bases between. The CDR3 is 13 amino acids. The chain's CDR3 is CASTLGHQETQYF. The CDR3 bases are TGTGCCAGCACCTTAGGGCATCAAGAGACCCAGTACTTC.

A word on this clone: Within the sample, other DNA sequences also encode this same CDR3. This chain connects TRBV6-5 to TRBJ1-6, with D tentatively TRBD1 (6 bases). The CDR3 covers 13 residues. The V end lost 6 bases, the J end lost 6 bases, and 9 bases lay between the germline ends. The V gene's germline CDR1 is MNHEY and CDR2 SVGAGI. The CDR3 sequence: CASSWGANSPLHF. CDR3 DNA: TGTGCCAGCAGCTGGGGGGCTAATTCACCCCTCCACTTT.

The chain has TRBV7-7 and TRBJ2-1; D is unresolved. The germline CDR1 and CDR2 sequences are SSHAT and FNYEAQ (reference sequence). The CDR3 spans 13 residues. V lost 1 base, J lost 4 bases, and 5 bases lay in between. The CDR3 nucleotides are TGTGCCAGCAGCTTAGACGGGTACAATGAGCAGTTCTTC. Amino acid sequence: CASSLDGYNEQFF.

The rearrangement uses TRBV3-1 (or the pseudogene TRBV3-2) and TRBJ2-1; 8 nucleotides match TRBD1. The CDR3 consists of 15 residues. Trimming cost V 2 bases and J 6 bases; bases outside gene matches: 6. In germline, CDR1 is LGHDT, CDR2 YNNKEL (reference sequence). CDR3 bases: TGTGCCAGCAGCCAACGGGACAGGAGATTCAATGAGCAGTTCTTC. This translates into CASSQRDRRFNEQFF.

This clone came up once. The rearrangement links TRBV7-9 to TRBJ1-3; D remains ambiguous. The CDR3 is made up of 17 amino acids. Germline V lookup: CDR1 SEHNR, CDR2 FQNEAQ (reference sequence). V shed 2 bases and J shed 4 bases, with 18 bases lying between them. CDR3 nucleotides: TGTGCCAGCAGCTTACATCGTTTTGGGTTGCGGGGAAACACCATATATTTT. It is translated as CASSLHRFGLRGNTIYF.

The chain employs TRBV28 and TRBJ2-7, with no clear D. Germline CDR1 is MDHEN and CDR2 is SYDVKM. This CDR3 region has 11 residues. Trimming shortened V by 7 bases and J by 12 bases, and 16 bases separated the two germline ends. The CDR3 sequence: CASTRDLSVYF. The CDR3, as DNA: TGTGCCAGCACCCGAGACCTGAGTGTGTACTTC.

The chain employs TRBV10-3 and TRBJ1-1; 11 bases agree with TRBD1. With 10 bases clipped from V and 5 bases from J, the junction kept 6 bases outside the gene matches. The CDR3 is 13 residues long. CDR1 is ENHRY, CDR2 SYGVKD, per germline. CDR3 DNA sequence: TGTGCCACCTCCGGGACAGGGGGTACTGAAGCTTTCTTT. It codes for CATSGTGGTEAFF.

The chain couples TRBV3-1 (or the pseudogene TRBV3-2) to TRBJ2-4; D not certain. Trimming cost V 0 bases and J 0 bases, with 6 bases left between them. Germline CDR1 LGHDT, CDR2 YNNKEL (reference sequence). The CDR3 consists of 15 residues. CDR3 in DNA: TGTGCCAGCAGCCAAGATCAGGTAGCCAAAAACATTCAGTACTTC. Protein product: CASSQDQVAKNIQYF.

V is TRBV28 and J is TRBJ1-5; a possible D gene is TRBD1 (6 bases). The CDR3 contains 14 residues. The V end was cut by 8 bases, the J end by 5 bases, with 16 bases between. Germline lookup yields CDR1 MDHEN and CDR2 SYDVKM. The CDR3 is CASWRRGIDQPQHF. In DNA form, the CDR3 reads TGTGCCAGCTGGAGGAGGGGGATCGATCAGCCCCAGCATTTT.

The chain couples TRBV6-1 to TRBJ2-1; TRBD1 agrees at 9 bases. This CDR3 has 15 residues. Germline V gene data show CDR1 as MNHNS and CDR2 as SASEGT. V was clipped by 2 bases and J by 8 bases; unmatched bases: 7. The CDR3: CASSEFGQGWDEQFF. The CDR3 bases are TGTGCCAGCAGTGAATTCGGACAGGGGTGGGATGAGCAGTTCTTC.